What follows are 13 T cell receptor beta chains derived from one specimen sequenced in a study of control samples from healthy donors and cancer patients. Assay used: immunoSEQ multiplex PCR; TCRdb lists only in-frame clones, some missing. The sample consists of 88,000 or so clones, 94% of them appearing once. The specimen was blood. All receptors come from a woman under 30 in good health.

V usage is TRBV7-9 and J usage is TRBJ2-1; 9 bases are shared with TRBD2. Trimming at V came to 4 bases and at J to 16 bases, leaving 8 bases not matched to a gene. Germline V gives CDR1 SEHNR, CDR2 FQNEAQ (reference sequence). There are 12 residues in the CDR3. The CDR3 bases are TGTGCCAGCAGCTCCGTAGCGGGAGACATATTCTTC. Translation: CASSSVAGDIFF.

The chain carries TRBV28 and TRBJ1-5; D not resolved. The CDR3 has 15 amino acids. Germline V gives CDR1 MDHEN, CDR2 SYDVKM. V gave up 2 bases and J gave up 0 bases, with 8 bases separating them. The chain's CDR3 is CASSLASNSNQPQHF. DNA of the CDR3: TGTGCCAGCAGTTTAGCGTCCAATAGCAATCAGCCCCAGCATTTT.

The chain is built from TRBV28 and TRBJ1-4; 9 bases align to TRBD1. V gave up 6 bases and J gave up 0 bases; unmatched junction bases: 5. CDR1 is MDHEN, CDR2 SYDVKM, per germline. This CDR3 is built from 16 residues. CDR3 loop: CASRPTGGATNEKLFF. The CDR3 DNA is TGTGCCAGCAGGCCGACAGGGGGAGCAACTAATGAAAAACTGTTTTTT. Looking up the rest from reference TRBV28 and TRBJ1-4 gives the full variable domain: DVKVTQSSRYLVKRTGEKVFLECVQDMDHENMFWYRQDPGLGLRLIYFSYDVKMKEKGDIPEGYSVSREKKERFSLILESASTNQTSMYLCASRPTGGATNEKLFFGSGTQLSVL.

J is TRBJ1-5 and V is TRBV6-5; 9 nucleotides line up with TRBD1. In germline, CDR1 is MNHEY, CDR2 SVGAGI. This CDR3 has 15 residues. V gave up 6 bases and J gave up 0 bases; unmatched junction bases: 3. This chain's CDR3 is CASSLDRGSNQPQHF. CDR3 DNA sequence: TGTGCCAGCAGCCTGGACAGGGGTAGCAATCAGCCCCAGCATTTT.

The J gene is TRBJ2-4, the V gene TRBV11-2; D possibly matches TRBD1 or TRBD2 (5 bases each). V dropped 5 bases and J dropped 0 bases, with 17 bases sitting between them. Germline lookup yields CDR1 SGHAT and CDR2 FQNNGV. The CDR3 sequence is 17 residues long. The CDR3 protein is CASSTLRDGLAKNIQYF. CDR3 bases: TGTGCCAGCAGCACCCTCCGGGACGGATTAGCCAAAAACATTCAGTACTTC.

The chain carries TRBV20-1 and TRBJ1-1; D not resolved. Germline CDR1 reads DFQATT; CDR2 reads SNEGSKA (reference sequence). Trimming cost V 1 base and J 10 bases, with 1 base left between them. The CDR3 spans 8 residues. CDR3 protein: CSARGAFF. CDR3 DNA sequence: TGCAGTGCTAGAGGAGCTTTCTTT.

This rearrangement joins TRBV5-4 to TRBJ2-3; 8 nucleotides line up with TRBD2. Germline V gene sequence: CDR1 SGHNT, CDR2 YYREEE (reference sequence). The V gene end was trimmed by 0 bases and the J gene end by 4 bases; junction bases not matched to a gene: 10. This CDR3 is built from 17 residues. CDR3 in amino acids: CASSLGGSGRGADTQYF. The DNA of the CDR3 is TGTGCCAGCAGCTTGGGAGGAAGCGGGAGAGGCGCAGATACGCAGTATTTT. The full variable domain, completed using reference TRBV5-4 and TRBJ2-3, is ETGVTQSPTHLIKTRGQQVTLRCSSQSGHNTVSWYQQALGQGPQFIFQYYREEENGRGNFPPRFSGLQFPNYSSELNVNALELDDSALYLCASSLGGSGRGADTQYFGPGTRLTVL.

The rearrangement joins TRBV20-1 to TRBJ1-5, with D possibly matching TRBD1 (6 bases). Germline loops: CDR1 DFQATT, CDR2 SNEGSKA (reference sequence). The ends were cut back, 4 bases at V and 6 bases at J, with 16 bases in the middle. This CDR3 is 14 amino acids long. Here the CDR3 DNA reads TGCAGTGCTACTGAGGGGGGGGTGAGTCAGCCCCAGCATTTT. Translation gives CSATEGGVSQPQHF.

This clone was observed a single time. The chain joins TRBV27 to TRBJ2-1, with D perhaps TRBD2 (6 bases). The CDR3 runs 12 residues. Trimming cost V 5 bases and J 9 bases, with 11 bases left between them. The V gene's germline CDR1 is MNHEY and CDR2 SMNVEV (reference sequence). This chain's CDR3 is CASSVTGVEQFF. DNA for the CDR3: TGTGCCAGCAGTGTGACGGGAGTTGAGCAGTTCTTC.

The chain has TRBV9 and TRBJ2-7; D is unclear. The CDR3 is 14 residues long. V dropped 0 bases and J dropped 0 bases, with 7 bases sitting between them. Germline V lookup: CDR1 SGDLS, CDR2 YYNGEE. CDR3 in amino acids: CASSVGFSSYEQYF. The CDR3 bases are TGTGCCAGCAGCGTAGGTTTCAGCTCCTACGAGCAGTACTTC.

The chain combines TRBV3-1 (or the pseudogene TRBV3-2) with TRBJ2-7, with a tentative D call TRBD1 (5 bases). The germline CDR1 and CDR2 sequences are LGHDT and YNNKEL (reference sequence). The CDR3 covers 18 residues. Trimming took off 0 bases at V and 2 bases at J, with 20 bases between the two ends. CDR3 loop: CASSQDYTQVVKAYEQYF. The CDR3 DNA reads TGTGCCAGCAGCCAAGACTACACACAGGTGGTGAAGGCCTACGAGCAGTACTTC.

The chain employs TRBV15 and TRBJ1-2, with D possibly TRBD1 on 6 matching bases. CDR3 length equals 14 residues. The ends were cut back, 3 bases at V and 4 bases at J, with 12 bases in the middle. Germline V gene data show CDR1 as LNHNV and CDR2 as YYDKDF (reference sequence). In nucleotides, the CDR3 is TGTGCCACCAGCAGCGCCGGGGGCCTCTATGGCTACACCTTC. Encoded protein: CATSSAGGLYGYTF.

Here the CDR3 DNA reads TGTGCCAGCAGCCCCCGTTCCGAGCAGTACTTC. Protein sequence: CASSPRSEQYF. The V call is TRBV3-1 (or the pseudogene TRBV3-2), the J call TRBJ2-7; D remains unclear. V lost 4 bases and J 6 bases, leaving 7 bases between the germline ends. Per the germline V gene, CDR1 is LGHDT and CDR2 is YNNKEL (reference sequence). The CDR3 is 11 residues long.